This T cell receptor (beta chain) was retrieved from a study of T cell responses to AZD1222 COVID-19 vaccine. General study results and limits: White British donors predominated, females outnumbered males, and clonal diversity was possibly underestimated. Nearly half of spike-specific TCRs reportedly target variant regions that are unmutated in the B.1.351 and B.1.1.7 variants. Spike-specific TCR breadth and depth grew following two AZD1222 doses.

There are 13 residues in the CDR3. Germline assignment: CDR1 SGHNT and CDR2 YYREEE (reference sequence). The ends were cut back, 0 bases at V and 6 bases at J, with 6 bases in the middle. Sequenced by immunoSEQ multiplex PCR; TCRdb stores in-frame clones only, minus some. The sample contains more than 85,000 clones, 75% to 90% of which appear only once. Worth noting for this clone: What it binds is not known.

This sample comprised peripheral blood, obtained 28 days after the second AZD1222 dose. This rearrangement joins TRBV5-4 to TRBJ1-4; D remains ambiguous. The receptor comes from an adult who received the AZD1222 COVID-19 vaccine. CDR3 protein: CASSLEPDEKLFF. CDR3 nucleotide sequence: TGTGCCAGCAGCTTGGAACCGGATGAAAAACTGTTTTTT.